The entry below gives a single T cell receptor beta chain sequence along with its context. This clonotype has a count of ten or more. Its antigen is currently not known. No qualities accompany the bases; no much larger clone lies one base away. The CDR3 contains 15 residues, cysteine and phenylalanine counted. The read is trimmed to its CDR3 DNA, 45 bases read in frame from base 1. CDR1 and CDR2, per the germline V gene (reference sequence), are GTSNPN and SVGIG. Trimming takes 1 base off V and 1 base off J; junction bases not matched to a gene: 0. Libraries of naive CD8 T cells were generated from about 20,000 to 1,000,000 sorted cells, with 10%, 30% or 50% of the purified RNA used. Naive CD8 T cells, defined as CD8+CD4-CCR7+CD45RA+, were FACS-sorted into RLT Plus buffer on a BD FACSAria II. Detection sensitivity was tested by spiking Jurkat RNA equal to 9 to 10 TCR copies' worth into samples containing about 18,000-1,000,000 naive CD8 T cells. Enrichment of CD8 T cells was performed with RosetteSep CD8+ T Cell Enrichment Cocktail and Ficoll-Paque, after which ACK red cell lysis was carried out.

Libraries came from PCR. Sequencing relied on an Illumina HiSeq 4000. Bulk TCR libraries were generated as previously described, with the TCR primers listed in Table S5 used. The Qiagen AllPrep DNA/RNA kit was used to purify total RNA. Reads from multiple sequencing runs of the same library were pooled before analysis. The original methods were these. Only reads with exact TCR constant sequence were kept, trimmed to 150 nt, and grouped by their 12-nt molecular barcodes. Reads within each barcode group were sub-clustered using a 15% Levenshtein threshold, and quality-weighted consensus sequences were constructed for each RNA molecule. Non-functional sequences were filtered out, along with any lower-count sequence sitting one edit away from another sequence. Barcode sub-clusters with fewer than 20% of the maximum read count were removed, based on fitting two negative binomial distributions. Through fastp at Q25 and MiXCR, TCRdb rebuilt clones from the public reads, retaining in-frame beta chains. Each entry is one CDR3 protein sequence, shown with its most common DNA and genes. TCRdb's processing, not the authors' own work, is the source of the V and J calls. This sample comprises over 600,000 distinct CDR3 sequences, about 20% of them detected only once. The top ten clones comprise roughly 0.85% of the sample.

The entry originates in a study of molecular identifiers for immune sequencing clone quantification listed by TCRdb under 2018. Notes on the research overall: For a replicate experiment, RNA from approximately 20,000 or 100,000 naive CD8 T cells was divided into five aliquots, of which four were sequenced. This methods study used CD8 T cells to benchmark TCR RNA copy counting and molecular-identifier clustering-based TCR repertoire sequencing (MIDCIRS).

What the study reported, not specific to this receptor: Modeling indicated approximately 3.2 TCR RNA copies recovered per cell, compared with around 11 by digital PCR, which implies a capture efficiency of 25% to 35%. Spiked-in Jurkat TCR RNA equivalent to a single cell was reported to be detectable even among approximately 1 million naive CD8 T cells. The sizes of highly expanded clones could end up underestimated when identical TCR molecules share a barcode. The naive libraries included spiked-in Jurkat TCR RNA (more than nine copies' worth), and this Jurkat TCR RNA is not part of the donor repertoire. Without barcode sub-clustering, chimeric consensus sequences inflated TCR diversity; chimeras reached as high as 47%. In CMV-specific effector cells, clones with more than 20 RNA copies accounted for over 97% of molecules, whereas in naive cells such clones accounted for under 1%.

This receptor was taken from a human donor in good health. Some libraries in this study had Jurkat cell RNA spiked in. The V and J genes are TRBV30 and TRBJ2-2; TRBD2 fits 10 bases in the junction. Sequencing input: naive CD8+ T cells from blood, with Jurkat cell RNA spiked in. Interpreted using the paper, the cell subset or site label stands for: FACS-sorted CD8+CD4-CCR7+CD45RA+ naive T cells. CDR3 reads: CAWSGLAGNTGELFF. In nucleotide form, the sequence is TGTGCCTGGAGTGGACTAGCGGGGAACACCGGGGAGCTGTTTTTT.